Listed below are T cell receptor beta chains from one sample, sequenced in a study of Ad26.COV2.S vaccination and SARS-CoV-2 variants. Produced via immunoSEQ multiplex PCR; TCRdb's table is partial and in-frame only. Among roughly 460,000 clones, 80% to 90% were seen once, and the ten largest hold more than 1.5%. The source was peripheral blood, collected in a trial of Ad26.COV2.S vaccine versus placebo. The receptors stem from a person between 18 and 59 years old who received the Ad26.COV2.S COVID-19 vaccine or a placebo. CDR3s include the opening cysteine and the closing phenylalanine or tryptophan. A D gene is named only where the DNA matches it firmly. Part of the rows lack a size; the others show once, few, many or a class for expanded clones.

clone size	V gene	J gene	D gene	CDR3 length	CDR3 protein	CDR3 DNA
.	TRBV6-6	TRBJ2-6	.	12	CASSKTETVLTF	TGTGCCAGCAGTAAGACAGAGACTGTCCTGACTTTC
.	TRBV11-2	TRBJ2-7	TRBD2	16	CASSPGTSGGLDEQYF	TGTGCCAGCAGCCCCGGGACTAGCGGGGGGTTGGACGAGCAGTACTTC
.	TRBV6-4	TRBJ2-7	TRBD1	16	CASSEQPGQGMGEQYF	TGTGCCAGCAGTGAACAGCCCGGACAGGGAATGGGGGAGCAGTACTTC
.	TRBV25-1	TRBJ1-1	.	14	CASREGFMNTEAFF	TGTGCCAGCAGGGAAGGGTTTATGAACACTGAAGCTTTCTTT
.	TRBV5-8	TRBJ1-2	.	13	CASSPEARYGYTF	TGTGCCAGCAGCCCGGAGGCGAGGTATGGCTACACCTTC
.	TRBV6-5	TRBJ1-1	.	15	CASSFTPQGLNTAFF	TGTGCCAGCAGTTTTACCCCTCAGGGGCTCAATACGGCTTTCTTT
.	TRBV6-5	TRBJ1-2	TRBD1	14	CASTNVGTGLSYTF	TGTGCCAGCACCAACGTCGGGACAGGGCTGAGCTACACCTTC
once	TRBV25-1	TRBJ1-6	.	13	CASTAEYNSPLHF	TGTGCCAGCACGGCGGAGTATAATTCACCCCTCCACTTT
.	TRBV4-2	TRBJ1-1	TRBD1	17	CASSQLGLQGGFTEAFF	TGTGCCAGCAGCCAATTGGGACTACAGGGGGGTTTCACTGAAGCTTTCTTT
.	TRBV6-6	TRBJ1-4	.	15	CASSYGGTNREKLFF	TGTGCCAGCAGTTACGGGGGGACAAACAGAGAAAAACTGTTTTTT
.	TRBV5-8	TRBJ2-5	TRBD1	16	CASTLGQGVQRETQYF	TGTGCCAGCACTCTCGGACAGGGCGTGCAGCGAGAGACCCAGTACTTC
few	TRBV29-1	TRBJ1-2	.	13	CSARSQGLHGYTF	TGCAGCGCCCGATCCCAGGGGTTACATGGCTACACCTTC
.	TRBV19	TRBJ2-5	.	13	CASRDSTRETQYF	TGTGCCAGTAGGGACAGTACTCGGGAGACCCAGTACTTC
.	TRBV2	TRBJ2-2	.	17	CASSETVAGTNTGELFF	TGTGCCAGCAGTGAAACGGTGGCGGGTACGAACACCGGGGAGCTGTTTTTT
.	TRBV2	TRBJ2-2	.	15	CASNGRTANTGELFF	TGTGCCAGCAACGGACGGACAGCCAACACCGGGGAGCTGTTTTTT
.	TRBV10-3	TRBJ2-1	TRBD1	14	CAISGDSNYNEQFF	TGTGCCATCAGTGGGGACAGCAATTACAATGAGCAGTTCTTC
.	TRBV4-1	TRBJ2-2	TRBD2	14	CASSQGLITGELFF	TGCGCCAGCAGCCAGGGACTAATAACCGGGGAGCTGTTTTTT